One sample yielded the 30 T cell receptor beta chains listed below, sequenced in a study of blood T cell repertoires in COVID-19. Clones were sequenced by immunoSEQ multiplex PCR, and TCRdb holds only the in-frame ones, with some missing. The sample yields about 160,000 clones, roughly 82% seen once. Sample: peripheral blood. The receptor set was obtained from a human donor with acute or convalescent COVID-19. The donor label of this sample is uncertain.

The chain carries TRBV30 and TRBJ1-2; D gene uncertain. CDR3 length: 15 amino acids. V was shortened by 0 bases and J by 4 bases, with 15 bases between the two germline ends. The germline gives CDR1 GTSNPN, CDR2 SVGIG (reference sequence). The CDR3 is CAWSVDTGMTYGYTF. The DNA of the CDR3 is TGTGCCTGGAGTGTAGATACGGGGATGACCTATGGCTACACCTTC.

For this clone: The same CDR3 also results from other DNA sequences found in this sample. The chain couples TRBV6-1 to TRBJ2-7; D is possibly TRBD2 (5 bases). V was clipped by 2 bases and J by 4 bases, with 6 bases between them. The germline CDR1 and CDR2 sequences are MNHNS and SASEGT. The CDR3 has 12 residues. CDR3: CASSEPGYEQYF. CDR3 DNA: TGTGCCAGCAGTGAACCGGGGTACGAGCAGTACTTC.

V usage is TRBV7-9 and J usage is TRBJ2-7; tentatively, D is TRBD2 (5 bases). The CDR3 runs to 14 residues. From germline, CDR1 is SEHNR and CDR2 FQNEAQ (reference sequence). V gave up 5 bases and J gave up 5 bases, with 16 bases separating them. In nucleotides, the CDR3 is TGTGCCAGCAGCGGGAGAAATCCCGCAAACGAGCAGTACTTC. Encoded protein: CASSGRNPANEQYF. The full variable domain, in which reference TRBV7-9 and TRBJ2-7 provide the parts outside the CDR3, is DTGVSQNPRHKITKRGQNVTFRCDPISEHNRLYWYRQTLGQGPEFLTYFQNEAQLEKSRLLSDRFSAERPKGSFSTLEIQRTEQGDSAMYLCASSGRNPANEQYFGPGTRLTVT.

The chain links TRBV10-3 to TRBJ2-7; 7 bases fit TRBD1. Germline lookup yields CDR1 ENHRY and CDR2 SYGVKD. CDR3 length: 13 amino acids. The trim removed 8 bases at V and 3 bases at J, leaving 7 bases unmatched. The CDR3 spells CAISGTALYEQYF. CDR3 nucleotide sequence: TGTGCCATCTCCGGGACAGCGCTCTACGAGCAGTACTTC.

The V gene is TRBV18, the J gene TRBJ2-1, with 9 bases matching TRBD1. The ends lost 3 bases at V and 8 bases at J; junction bases unmatched: 8. Germline V CDR1 and CDR2: KGHSH, LQKENI. The CDR3 contains 15 residues. The CDR3 coding sequence is TGTGCCAGCTCACCTAAGGCACAGGGGGCGGATGAGCAGTTCTTC. Protein: CASSPKAQGADEQFF.

This chain's CDR3 is CASSLQRTSGGNEQFF. DNA for the CDR3: TGTGCCAGCAGCCTTCAGAGGACTAGCGGGGGGAATGAGCAGTTCTTC. V gene TRBV5-4 combines with J gene TRBJ2-1; 14 nucleotides align to TRBD2. J lost 7 bases, V lost 4 bases, and 7 bases had no gene match. In germline, CDR1 is SGHNT, CDR2 YYREEE (reference sequence). The CDR3 spans 16 residues. The full variable domain, with the rest looked up from reference TRBV5-4 and TRBJ2-1, is ETGVTQSPTHLIKTRGQQVTLRCSSQSGHNTVSWYQQALGQGPQFIFQYYREEENGRGNFPPRFSGLQFPNYSSELNVNALELDDSALYLCASSLQRTSGGNEQFFGPGTRLTVL.

The chain carries TRBV4-3 and TRBJ2-2; D may be TRBD1 (5 bases). V lost 0 bases and J lost 5, with 22 bases in between. The CDR3 has 19 amino acids. Germline CDR1 and CDR2: LGHNA and YSLEER. The CDR3 nucleotides are TGCGCCAGCAGCCAAGATACAAGCAGGGTAGGGTTTCGAACCGGGGAGCTGTTTTTT. It yields the protein CASSQDTSRVGFRTGELFF.

The chain's CDR3 is CASTSPVGRWNTEAFF. CDR3 bases: TGTGCCAGCACCTCCCCGGTGGGCCGTTGGAACACTGAAGCTTTCTTT. V gene TRBV7-2 combines with J gene TRBJ1-1; D is unclear. This CDR3 spans 16 amino acids. V was trimmed by 7 bases and J by 1 base, leaving 19 bases between them. Germline V gene lookup returns CDR1 SGHTA and CDR2 FQGNSA.

The V gene is TRBV7-9, the J gene TRBJ1-5; D is ambiguous. This CDR3 contains 13 residues. The germline CDR1 and CDR2 sequences are SEHNR and FQNEAQ (reference sequence). Trimming took 4 bases from V and 5 from J, leaving 9 bases between them. CDR3 sequence (DNA): TGTGCCAGCAGCTCCACGCCGGATCAGCCCCAGCATTTT. It is translated as CASSSTPDQPQHF.

This rearrangement joins TRBV20-1 to TRBJ1-2; 7 positions agree with TRBD1. V lost 3 bases and J lost 2; bases outside the gene matches: 6. The CDR3 has 14 residues. Germline lookup yields CDR1 DFQATT and CDR2 SNEGSKA (reference sequence). CDR3 protein: CSASAGQANYGYTF. CDR3 nucleotides: TGCAGTGCTAGTGCTGGACAGGCAAACTATGGCTACACCTTC.

The chain has TRBV6-4 and TRBJ2-3, with TRBD2 identical over 7 bases. Per germline, CDR1 MRHNA and CDR2 SNTAGT. The CDR3 has 13 amino acids. The ends lost 6 bases at V and 11 bases at J; junction bases unmatched: 11. The CDR3 sequence: CASSGEGFGEQYF. The CDR3 coding sequence is TGTGCCAGCAGCGGGGAGGGGTTCGGGGAGCAGTATTTT.

The chain uses TRBV23-1 and TRBJ2-7; 7 nucleotides line up with TRBD1. TRBV23-1 falls under the ORF class, with uncertain function. There are 14 residues in the CDR3. V shed 4 bases, J shed 0 bases, and the junction held 3 bases outside the gene matches. CDR3 residues: CASSPGQSSYEQYF. The CDR3 DNA follows: TGCGCCAGCAGTCCGGGACAGTCCTCCTACGAGCAGTACTTC.

V usage is TRBV6-5 and J usage is TRBJ1-2; TRBD1 matches 9 bases. V shed 6 bases and J 8 bases; nucleotides not matched to a gene: 10. The CDR3 runs to 14 residues. The germline gives CDR1 MNHEY, CDR2 SVGAGI. Here the CDR3 reads CASSKGQGSKGYTF. The CDR3 coding sequence is TGTGCCAGCAGCAAGGGACAGGGATCTAAAGGCTACACCTTC.

The chain carries TRBV3-1 (or the pseudogene TRBV3-2) and TRBJ1-2; D is uncertain. This CDR3 has 15 residues. Germline-derived CDR1 and CDR2 are LGHDT and YNNKEL (reference sequence). Between the trimmed V and J ends, which lost 1 base and 0 bases, there was a span of 9 bases. CDR3 region: CASSQGRQPNYGYTF. The CDR3 DNA reads TGTGCCAGCAGCCAAGGGCGACAACCTAACTATGGCTACACCTTC.

The rearrangement links TRBV3-1 (or the pseudogene TRBV3-2) to TRBJ2-3, with 8 bases identical to TRBD1. After removal of 4 bases from V and 2 bases from J, the junction contained 5 bases not matched to a gene. Germline CDR1 and CDR2: LGHDT and YNNKEL (reference sequence). The CDR3 runs 15 residues. Here the CDR3 reads CASSRQGSPTDTQYF. As DNA, the CDR3 is TGTGCCAGCAGCCGACAGGGGTCACCCACAGATACGCAGTATTTT.

The genes are TRBV7-2 and TRBJ1-1, with D possibly matching TRBD1 (6 bases). This CDR3 region has 18 residues. The germline V and J ends were trimmed by 2 bases and 7 bases, with 26 bases remaining between them. Germline loops: CDR1 SGHTA, CDR2 FQGNSA. The CDR3: CASSLNIVGAGYQDEAFF. The CDR3 bases are TGTGCCAGCAGCTTAAACATTGTGGGGGCTGGTTATCAGGATGAAGCTTTCTTT.

This clone was seen only a few times. The chain is built from TRBV6-6 and TRBJ2-7, with 9 bases aligning to TRBD2. V dropped 5 bases and J dropped 5; count of bases not matched to a gene: 10. The CDR3 extends over 15 amino acids. Germline-derived CDR1 and CDR2 are MNHNY and SVGAGI (reference sequence). In DNA form, the CDR3 reads TGTGCCAGCAGTCGCAGGACTAGCGAGGGAGACGAGCAGTACTTC. This sequence encodes CASSRRTSEGDEQYF.

This chain connects TRBV9 to TRBJ1-2, with TRBD1 as a possible D gene (5 bases). V was trimmed by 4 bases and J by 2 bases, leaving 18 bases between them. CDR1 and CDR2 (germline): SGDLS, YYNGEE. This CDR3 contains 16 residues. The CDR3: CASSPEGGALNYGYTF. The DNA of the CDR3 is TGTGCCAGCAGCCCGGAGGGAGGGGCCCTCAACTATGGCTACACCTTC.

The rearrangement joins TRBV5-1 to TRBJ1-1; no definite D call. V shed 2 bases and J shed 2 bases, with 16 bases lying between them. The V gene's germline CDR1 is SGHRS and CDR2 YFSETQ. CDR3 length: 16 amino acids. The CDR3, as DNA: TGCGCCAGCAGCTTAAGCGGCAGGCGTGACAACACTGAAGCTTTCTTT. The encoded protein is CASSLSGRRDNTEAFF.

This chain uses TRBV19 with TRBJ1-5; 8 bases agree with TRBD1. The junction had 4 bases not matched to a gene; V was cut back by 6 bases and J by 3 bases. CDR1 LNHDA and CDR2 SQIVND come from the germline V gene (reference sequence). This CDR3 is built from 14 residues. CDR3 DNA: TGTGCCAGTAGGTTACAGGGGGACAATCAGCCCCAGCATTTT. It is translated as CASRLQGDNQPQHF.

As DNA, the CDR3 is TGTGCCAGCAGCACGCGACAGGGGGCAGATACGCAGTATTTT. Its translation: CASSTRQGADTQYF. This sequence joins TRBV11-3 and TRBJ2-3, with TRBD1 matching 9 bases. There are 14 residues in the CDR3. With 5 bases clipped from V and 4 bases from J, the junction kept 4 bases outside the gene matches. CDR1 and CDR2 (germline): SGHNT, YENEEA.

The V call is TRBV5-1, the J call TRBJ1-5, with D unclear. V lost 2 bases to trimming and J lost 7 bases, with 10 bases between them. Germline V gives CDR1 SGHRS, CDR2 YFSETQ. The CDR3 has 13 amino acids. The CDR3 DNA reads as TGCGCCAGCAGCTTCGGGGAGGAGCAGCCCCAGCATTTT. Its protein is CASSFGEEQPQHF.

V and J are TRBV2 and TRBJ2-1; the D gene is possibly TRBD1 (5 bases). The germline V gene encodes CDR1 SNHLY and CDR2 FYNNEI. V dropped 6 bases and J dropped 7 bases, with 10 bases sitting between them. The length of the CDR3 is 12 residues. CDR3 region: CASRLGVNEQFF. The CDR3 bases are TGTGCCAGCAGGCTAGGGGTAAATGAGCAGTTCTTC.

V usage is TRBV2 and J usage is TRBJ1-1; no definite D call. V lost 1 base and J 5 bases, leaving 11 bases between the germline ends. The CDR3 has 14 amino acids. Germline V gene lookup returns CDR1 SNHLY and CDR2 FYNNEI. CDR3 coding DNA: TGTGCCAGCAGTGAAGGGTACCTCCGGACTGAAGCTTTCTTT. Its translation: CASSEGYLRTEAFF.

This chain uses TRBV3-1 (or the pseudogene TRBV3-2) with TRBJ1-2; D gene ambiguous. Germline CDR1 LGHDT, CDR2 YNNKEL (reference sequence). Trimming removed 2 bases from V and 3 bases from J, with 19 bases in between. The CDR3 has 17 residues. The CDR3 loop is CASSQRGFGVVYYGYTF. The CDR3 DNA reads as TGTGCCAGCAGCCAAAGAGGGTTTGGGGTAGTTTACTATGGCTACACCTTC.

The gene calls are TRBV5-1 and TRBJ2-1; 9 bases map to TRBD2. This CDR3 comprises 15 residues. Unmatched junction bases numbered 9, after V lost 5 bases and J lost 6 bases. Germline CDR1 SGHRS, CDR2 YFSETQ. Here the CDR3 DNA reads TGCGCCAGCAGTCGGGAGGGACTAGCACCCAATGAGCAGTTCTTC. Its translation: CASSREGLAPNEQFF.

The DNA for the CDR3 is TGCGCCAGCAGCTCGGACGGGAGGAACACCGGGGAGCTGTTTTTT. Its protein product is CASSSDGRNTGELFF. This chain links TRBV5-1 with TRBJ2-2, with TRBD2 as a possible D gene (6 bases). V lost 3 bases, J lost 1 base, and 10 bases lay in between. The CDR3 runs to 15 residues. Germline V gene lookup returns CDR1 SGHRS and CDR2 YFSETQ.

This clone was recorded a few times. V is TRBV3-1 (or the pseudogene TRBV3-2) and J is TRBJ1-2; TRBD1 is a possible D gene (5 bases). The germline gives CDR1 LGHDT, CDR2 YNNKEL (reference sequence). The CDR3 runs 11 residues. Trimming shortened V by 1 base and J by 8 bases, and 5 bases separated the two germline ends. CDR3 nucleotide sequence: TGTGCCAGCAGCCAAGGACAGGGCTACACCTTC. Residues: CASSQGQGYTF.

The chain is built from TRBV3-1 (or the pseudogene TRBV3-2) and TRBJ2-7, with TRBD1 identical over 10 bases. J gave up 3 bases and V 5 bases, and 7 bases lay outside the gene matches. Germline V gene lookup returns CDR1 LGHDT and CDR2 YNNKEL (reference sequence). The CDR3 length is 15 residues. CDR3 in amino acids: CASSARDRGGYEQYF. In DNA form, the CDR3 reads TGTGCCAGCAGCGCTCGGGACAGGGGAGGCTACGAGCAGTACTTC.

The gene calls are TRBV5-1 and TRBJ2-5, with 8 nucleotides matching TRBD1. CDR1 SGHRS and CDR2 YFSETQ come from the germline V gene. V shed 5 bases, J shed 5 bases, and the junction held 11 bases outside the gene matches. The CDR3 spans 15 residues. Here the CDR3 reads CASSSGQGALETQYF. The CDR3 region has the DNA TGCGCCAGCAGTTCCGGGCAGGGGGCTTTGGAGACCCAGTACTTC.